The 26 T cell receptor beta chains below were found in one sample sequenced in a study of beta chain features in type 1 diabetes. Expressed TCRB transcripts were sequenced because the entire RNA isolate underwent reverse transcription. Assay: immunoSEQ multiplex PCR; the TCRdb copy retains only in-frame clones and omits some. The sample shows hundreds of thousands of clones, approximately 11% of them seen only once. Source material: naive CD4+ T cells from blood. The receptors come from a woman aged 25 to 39 in good health.

The rearrangement uses TRBV14 and TRBJ2-4; D possibly corresponds to TRBD1 (6 bases). The germline V and J ends were trimmed by 1 base and 3 bases, with 13 bases remaining between them. This CDR3 has 16 residues. Germline assignment: CDR1 SGHDN and CDR2 FVKESK. CDR3 sequence reads: CASSQGTPRGKNIQYF. The DNA of the CDR3 is TGTGCCAGCAGCCAAGGGACTCCCAGGGGCAAAAACATTCAGTACTTC. Together with reference TRBV14 and TRBJ2-4, the CDR3 gives the full variable domain: EAGVTQFPSHSVIEKGQTVTLRCDPISGHDNLYWYRRVMGKEIKFLLHFVKESKQDESGMPNNRFLAERTGGTYSTLKVQPAELEDSGVYFCASSQGTPRGKNIQYFGAGTRLSVL.

The rearrangement joins TRBV27 to TRBJ1-5, with TRBD1 matching 8 bases. Germline V CDR1 and CDR2: MNHEY, SMNVEV (reference sequence). The CDR3 runs to 16 residues. Losses at the gene ends were 4 bases for V and 1 base for J; bases not matched to a gene: 6. The CDR3 DNA reads TGTGCCAGCAGTTCCCTGGGACAGGCCAGCAATCAGCCCCAGCATTTT. The encoded protein is CASSSLGQASNQPQHF.

This clone was observed a few times. The gene calls are TRBV13 and TRBJ1-1; TRBD1 aligns across 8 bases. Germline-derived CDR1 and CDR2 are PRHDT and FYEKMQ (reference sequence). The CDR3 sequence is 16 residues long. Trimming at V came to 1 base and at J to 0 bases, leaving 4 bases not matched to a gene. This CDR3 reads CASSLVGTGMNTEAFF. CDR3 nucleotide sequence: TGTGCCAGCAGCTTAGTAGGGACAGGTATGAACACTGAAGCTTTCTTT. Supplemented by reference TRBV13 and TRBJ1-1, the full variable domain reads AAGVIQSPRHLIKEKRETATLKCYPIPRHDTVYWYQQGPGQDPQFLISFYEKMQSDKGSIPDRFSAQQFSDYHSELNMSSLELGDSALYFCASSLVGTGMNTEAFFGQGTRLTVV.

As concerns this clone: Sequence at one end of the junction differs from germline and may be a read error. The chain couples TRBV6-5 to TRBJ1-1; tentatively, D is TRBD1 (6 bases). The germline CDR1 and CDR2 sequences are MNHEY and SVGAGI. This CDR3 region has 15 residues. CDR3 bases: TGTGCCAGCAGTTACTCGAGTCATGGTGGCCAGGGGCGAAACTTT. This encodes CASSYSSHGGQGRNF.

CDR3 sequence: CASSLKPRTSGSTDTQYF. CDR3 nucleotides: TGTGCCAGCAGCCTTAAGCCGCGGACTAGCGGCAGCACAGATACGCAGTATTTT. The genes are TRBV13 and TRBJ2-3, with 10 positions matching TRBD2. Per the germline V gene, CDR1 is PRHDT and CDR2 is FYEKMQ (reference sequence). There are 18 residues in the CDR3. J lost 0 bases, V lost 5 bases, and 11 bases had no gene match.

V and J are TRBV30 and TRBJ2-5, with D possibly being TRBD2 (6 bases). The V end lost 5 bases, the J end lost 0 bases, and 13 bases lay between the germline ends. This CDR3 is built from 14 residues. The germline gives CDR1 GTSNPN, CDR2 SVGIG (reference sequence). CDR3 sequence: CAWGTQRYQETQYF. CDR3 bases: TGTGCCTGGGGGACTCAGAGATACCAAGAGACCCAGTACTTC.

J is TRBJ1-5 and V is TRBV19, with 10 bases matching TRBD1. V lost 4 bases and J lost 7; bases outside the gene matches: 10. Germline V gene sequence: CDR1 LNHDA, CDR2 SQIVND (reference sequence). This CDR3 is 16 amino acids long. This chain's CDR3 is CASSNRGQGNGQPQHF. The CDR3 DNA sequence: TGTGCCAGTAGTAACCGGGGACAGGGGAATGGGCAGCCCCAGCATTTT.

The rearrangement links TRBV29-1 to TRBJ2-3; TRBD1 might be the D (5 bases). This CDR3 comprises 15 residues. The ends were cut back, 8 bases at V and 2 bases at J, with 20 bases in the middle. The germline CDR1 and CDR2 sequences are SQVTM and ANQGSEA. The CDR3 DNA follows: TGCAGCACCAGACGGACACCATCCCTCACAGATACGCAGTATTTT. Amino acids: CSTRRTPSLTDTQYF.

This clone was counted between two and nine times. The genes are TRBV30 and TRBJ2-5; TRBD2 matches at 11 bases. V shed 4 bases, J shed 2 bases, and the junction held 9 bases outside the gene matches. Germline assignment: CDR1 GTSNPN and CDR2 SVGIG (reference sequence). The CDR3 is 16 amino acids. DNA of the CDR3: TGTGCCTGGAATTTAGCGGGAGGGGGCCTTCAAGAGACCCAGTACTTC. This encodes CAWNLAGGGLQETQYF.

This clone was observed a few times. The chain carries TRBV19 and TRBJ2-2, with D perhaps TRBD2 (6 bases). Germline V CDR1 and CDR2: LNHDA, SQIVND (reference sequence). CDR3 size: 14 residues. V shed 5 bases and J shed 6 bases, with 13 bases lying between them. CDR3 protein: CASSERLGAGELFF. CDR3 nucleotide sequence: TGTGCCAGTAGTGAGAGACTAGGGGCCGGGGAGCTGTTTTTT.

This clone has a handful of counts. The CDR3 DNA reads TGTGCCAGCAGTTACTCGAGGCAGAACACCGGGGAGCTGTTTTTT. The encoded protein is CASSYSRQNTGELFF. This sequence joins TRBV6-5 and TRBJ2-2; unclear D gene. V was pared by 0 bases and J by 1 base, with 6 bases between. In germline, CDR1 is MNHEY, CDR2 SVGAGI. CDR3 length: 15 residues.

This clone has only a few counts. V usage is TRBV6-5 and J usage is TRBJ2-1; D remains ambiguous. From germline, CDR1 is MNHEY and CDR2 SVGAGI. V was cut by 5 bases and J by 0 bases, with 8 bases left in between. The CDR3 extends over 14 amino acids. CDR3 protein: CASSNIYSYNEQFF. For the CDR3, the DNA is TGTGCCAGCAGTAACATATACTCCTACAATGAGCAGTTCTTC.

This clone occurred a few times. The genes are TRBV5-4 and TRBJ2-3; possibly TRBD1 for D (6 bases). The CDR3 sequence is 16 residues long. Germline V lookup: CDR1 SGHNT, CDR2 YYREEE (reference sequence). V lost 0 bases and J lost 2, with 13 bases in between. In DNA form, the CDR3 reads TGTGCCAGCAGCTTGGGAGCGACAGGACCCACAGATACGCAGTATTTT. It yields the protein CASSLGATGPTDTQYF.

The chain couples TRBV4-1 to TRBJ2-2; no clear D gene. The CDR3 runs 12 residues. The germline CDR1 and CDR2 sequences are MGHRA and YSYEKL. Trimming took 2 bases from V and 6 from J, leaving 4 bases between them. CDR3 nucleotide sequence: TGCGCCAGCAGCCAAACATCCGGGGAGCTGTTTTTT. Residues: CASSQTSGELFF.

This sequence joins TRBV9 and TRBJ2-7; D is perhaps TRBD2 (5 bases). CDR3 length: 15 residues. Trimming stripped 8 bases from V and 0 bases from J, with 18 bases between. CDR1 SGDLS and CDR2 YYNGEE come from the germline V gene. The CDR3: CASSPTGSNSYEQYF. In DNA form, the CDR3 reads TGTGCCAGTTCCCCGACGGGGTCAAACTCCTACGAGCAGTACTTC.

This clone showed up just a few times. In DNA form, the CDR3 reads TGTGCCAGCAGCCGGACTAGCGGTTCCTACAATGAGCAGTTCTTC. This sequence encodes CASSRTSGSYNEQFF. The chain carries TRBV5-4 and TRBJ2-1, with TRBD2 matching 10 bases. The CDR3 covers 15 residues. The germline V gene has CDR1 SGHNT and CDR2 YYREEE (reference sequence). After removal of 4 bases from V and 1 base from J, the junction contained 2 bases not matched to a gene.

This clone was detected a few times. V usage is TRBV30 and J usage is TRBJ2-7; 8 bases line up with TRBD2. J was trimmed by 0 bases and V by 3 bases; bases with no gene match: 4. Germline V gene sequence: CDR1 GTSNPN, CDR2 SVGIG (reference sequence). The CDR3 runs to 14 residues. CDR3 loop: CAWRKLAASYEQYF. Here the CDR3 DNA reads TGTGCCTGGAGGAAACTAGCGGCCTCCTACGAGCAGTACTTC.

The sample holds a few counts of this clone. The V call is TRBV28, the J call TRBJ1-1; D perhaps matches TRBD1 (5 bases). CDR1 MDHEN and CDR2 SYDVKM come from the germline V gene. The CDR3 runs to 13 residues. V was clipped by 6 bases and J by 3 bases, with 11 bases between them. CDR3 sequence: CASSTRGDTEAFF. DNA of the CDR3: TGTGCCAGCAGCACCCGGGGGGACACTGAAGCTTTCTTT.

The sample holds a few counts of this clone. The V gene is TRBV2, the J gene TRBJ2-1, with 9 positions matching TRBD2. Losses at the gene ends were 5 bases for V and 9 bases for J; bases not matched to a gene: 11. This CDR3 has 15 residues. Per the germline V gene, CDR1 is SNHLY and CDR2 is FYNNEI. The CDR3 reads CASSQGGLAVGEQFF. The CDR3 DNA is TGTGCCAGCAGTCAGGGGGGACTAGCTGTTGGTGAGCAGTTCTTC.

This clone was seen a handful of times. The gene calls are TRBV5-6 and TRBJ2-7; D is possibly TRBD2 (7 bases). CDR1 and CDR2 from the germline V gene are SGHDT and YYEEEE. V was clipped by 0 bases and J by 2 bases, with 12 bases between them. The CDR3 consists of 15 residues. This chain's CDR3 is CASSLEGRGTYEQYF. The CDR3, as DNA: TGTGCCAGCAGCTTGGAAGGGAGGGGGACCTACGAGCAGTACTTC.

This clone was observed a handful of times. The genes are TRBV18 and TRBJ1-5; 8 bases align to TRBD1. Germline V gene lookup returns CDR1 KGHSH and CDR2 LQKENI. The CDR3 runs 15 residues. V was clipped by 1 base and J by 5 bases; unmatched bases: 4. Here the CDR3 DNA reads TGTGCCAGCTCACCACAGGGACAGGCCGATCAGCCCCAGCATTTT. This codes for CASSPQGQADQPQHF.

Points on this clone: In the same sample, other DNA sequences code for this CDR3. V gene TRBV5-4 combines with J gene TRBJ1-4, with TRBD1 matching over 7 bases. Germline CDR1 SGHNT, CDR2 YYREEE (reference sequence). The CDR3 totals 15 residues. The J segment lost 3 bases and the V segment lost 2 bases, leaving 4 bases of the junction unmatched. CDR3 in DNA: TGTGCCAGCAGCTTACCCGGGACAGCTAATGAAAAACTGTTTTTT. It specifies CASSLPGTANEKLFF.

CDR3: CASSTPYPLSYNEQFF. Here the CDR3 DNA reads TGTGCCAGCAGCACTCCATACCCCCTCTCCTACAATGAGCAGTTCTTC. The rearrangement uses TRBV5-8 and TRBJ2-1; D not resolved. CDR3 length equals 16 residues. V was pared by 4 bases and J by 0 bases, with 14 bases between. CDR1 and CDR2 (germline): SGHTS, YDEGEE.

The V and J genes are TRBV18 and TRBJ2-3; 9 positions match TRBD2. The germline V gene encodes CDR1 KGHSH and CDR2 LQKENI. Unmatched junction bases numbered 5, after V lost 2 bases and J lost 2 bases. CDR3 length: 16 amino acids. The CDR3 DNA is TGTGCCAGCTCACCAACTAGCGGGTTGCCCACAGATACGCAGTATTTT. Encoded protein: CASSPTSGLPTDTQYF.

This clone was seen a handful of times. The chain combines TRBV9 with TRBJ1-2; 8 bases are a match to TRBD1. V lost 0 bases, J lost 4 bases, and 5 bases stayed unmatched. The CDR3 totals 15 residues. Germline-derived CDR1 and CDR2 are SGDLS and YYNGEE. This CDR3 reads CASSVEAGGAYGYTF. CDR3 sequence (DNA): TGTGCCAGCAGCGTAGAGGCAGGGGGCGCCTATGGCTACACCTTC.

In this sample, this clone turned up a few times. The gene calls are TRBV5-1 and TRBJ1-4, with D perhaps TRBD1 (6 bases). This CDR3 spans 15 amino acids. Trimming took off 1 base at V and 7 bases at J, with 14 bases between the two ends. The germline V gene has CDR1 SGHRS and CDR2 YFSETQ. The CDR3 loop reads CASSLRSGDSEKLFF. The CDR3 DNA follows: TGCGCCAGCAGCTTGCGGTCAGGGGATAGTGAAAAACTGTTTTTT.